This T cell receptor beta chain stems from a study of OX40 agonist ivuxolimab in advanced cancers. Sequencing used immunoSEQ multiplex PCR; TCRdb keeps in-frame clones, though not all of them. The sample holds 81,000 or so clones, more than 75% seen once. CDR1 and CDR2 (germline): SGHTA, FQGTGA. The V end lost 1 base, the J end lost 3 bases, and 13 bases lay between the germline ends. The CDR3 is made up of 15 amino acids. The material was CD4+ or CD8+ T cells sorted from blood, obtained in a trial of the OX40 agonist ivuxolimab. The chain joins TRBV7-3 to TRBJ2-7; the D call may be TRBD1 or TRBD2 (6 bases each). This sequence was found in an adult with an advanced solid tumor such as melanoma, head and neck, liver or kidney cancer. The CDR3 reads CASSLMVGGDYEQYF. CDR3 bases: TGTGCCAGCAGCTTAATGGTGGGGGGCGACTACGAGCAGTACTTC. The entire variable domain, with the rest obtained from reference TRBV7-3 and TRBJ2-7, is as follows: GAGVSQTPSNKVTEKGKYVELRCDPISGHTALYWYRQSLGQGPEFLIYFQGTGAADDSGLPNDRFFAVRPEGSVSTLKIQRTERGDSAVYLCASSLMVGGDYEQYFGPGTRLTVT.